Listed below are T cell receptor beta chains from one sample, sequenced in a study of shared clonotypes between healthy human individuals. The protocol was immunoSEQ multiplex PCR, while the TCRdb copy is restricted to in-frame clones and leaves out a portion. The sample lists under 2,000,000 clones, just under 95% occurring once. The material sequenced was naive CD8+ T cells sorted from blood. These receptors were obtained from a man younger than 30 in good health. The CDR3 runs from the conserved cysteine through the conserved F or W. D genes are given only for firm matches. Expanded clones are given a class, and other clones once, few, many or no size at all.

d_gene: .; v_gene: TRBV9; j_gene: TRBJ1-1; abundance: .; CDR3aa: CASSVDGGTYTEAFF; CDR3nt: TGTGCCAGCAGCGTAGATGGCGGTACGTACACTGAAGCTTTCTTT
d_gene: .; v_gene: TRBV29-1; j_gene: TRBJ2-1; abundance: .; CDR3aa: CSAHLTAYNEQFF; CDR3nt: TGCAGCGCCCATCTAACAGCTTACAATGAGCAGTTCTTC
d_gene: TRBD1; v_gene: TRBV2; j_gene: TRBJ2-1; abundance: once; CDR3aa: CATPGTGVSEQFF; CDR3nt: TGTGCCACCCCCGGGACAGGGGTTTCTGAGCAGTTCTTC
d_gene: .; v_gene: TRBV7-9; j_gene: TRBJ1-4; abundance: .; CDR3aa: CASSLFGTATNEKLFF; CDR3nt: TGTGCCAGCAGCTTGTTCGGGACTGCAACTAATGAAAAACTGTTTTTT
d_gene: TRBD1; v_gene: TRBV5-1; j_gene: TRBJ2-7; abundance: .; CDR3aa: CASSSAETGAYYEQYF; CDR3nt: TGCGCCAGCAGCTCGGCCGAGACAGGGGCTTATTACGAGCAGTACTTC
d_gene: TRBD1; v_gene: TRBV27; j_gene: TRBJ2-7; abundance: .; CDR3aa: CASSLVLGQGTNEQYF; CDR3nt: TGTGCCAGCAGCTTAGTACTGGGACAGGGGACGAACGAGCAGTACTTC
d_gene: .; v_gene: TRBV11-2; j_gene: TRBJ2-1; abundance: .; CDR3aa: CASSLHESLGNEQFF; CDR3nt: TGTGCCAGCAGCTTACACGAGTCGTTGGGGAATGAGCAGTTCTTC
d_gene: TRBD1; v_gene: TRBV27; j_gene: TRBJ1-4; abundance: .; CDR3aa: CASSSQGAWGEKLFF; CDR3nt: TGTGCCAGCAGTTCCCAGGGGGCCTGGGGCGAAAAACTGTTTTTT
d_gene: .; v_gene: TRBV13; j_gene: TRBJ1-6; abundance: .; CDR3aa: CASSLGLSQNNSPLHF; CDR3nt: TGTGCCAGCAGCTTAGGCCTATCGCAGAATAATTCACCCCTCCACTTT
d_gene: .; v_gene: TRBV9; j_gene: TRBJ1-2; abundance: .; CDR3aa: CASSLMGATGYTF; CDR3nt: TGTGCCAGCAGCCTAATGGGGGCGACTGGCTACACCTTC
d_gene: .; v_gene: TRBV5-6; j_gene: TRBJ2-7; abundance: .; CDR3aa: CASSYRDEQYF; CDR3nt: TGTGCCAGCAGCTACAGGGATGAGCAGTACTTC
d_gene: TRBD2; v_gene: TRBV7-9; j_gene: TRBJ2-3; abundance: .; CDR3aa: CASSLPTSGITDTQYF; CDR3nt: TGTGCCAGCAGCTTACCGACTAGCGGGATTACAGATACGCAGTATTTT
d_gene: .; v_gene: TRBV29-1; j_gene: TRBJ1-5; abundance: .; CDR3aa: CSVLGGTNQPQHF; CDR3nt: TGCAGCGTTCTGGGGGGAACCAATCAGCCCCAGCATTTT
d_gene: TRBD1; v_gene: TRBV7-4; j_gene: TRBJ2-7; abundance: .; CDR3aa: CASSSPGGFNYPLSYEQYF; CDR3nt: TGTGCCAGCAGCTCCCCAGGGGGCTTCAACTACCCGCTCTCCTACGAGCAGTACTTC
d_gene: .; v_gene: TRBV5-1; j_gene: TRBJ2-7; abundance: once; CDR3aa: CASSFGTLAYEQYF; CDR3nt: TGCGCCAGCAGCTTCGGCACCCTTGCCTACGAGCAGTACTTC
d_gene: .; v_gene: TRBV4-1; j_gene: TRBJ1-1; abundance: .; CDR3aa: CASSQEGGGVATEAFF; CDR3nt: TGCGCCAGCAGCCAAGAGGGGGGGGGAGTCGCCACTGAAGCTTTCTTT
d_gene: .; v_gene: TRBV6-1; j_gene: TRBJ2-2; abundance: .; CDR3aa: CASSAQATGELFF; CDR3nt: TGTGCCAGCAGTGCGCAGGCCACCGGGGAGCTGTTTTTT
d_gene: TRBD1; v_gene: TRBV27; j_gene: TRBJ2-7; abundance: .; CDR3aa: CASSGQGSSYEQYF; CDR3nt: TGTGCCAGCAGCGGACAGGGATCGTCCTACGAGCAGTACTTC
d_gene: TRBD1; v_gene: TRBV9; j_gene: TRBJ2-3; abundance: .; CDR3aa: CASSVEDRTDTQYF; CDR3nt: TGTGCCAGCAGCGTAGAGGACAGGACAGATACGCAGTATTTT
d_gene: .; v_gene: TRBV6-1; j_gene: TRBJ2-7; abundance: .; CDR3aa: CASSEGGGGYEQYF; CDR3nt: TGTGCCAGCAGTGAAGGTGGAGGGGGCTACGAGCAGTACTTC
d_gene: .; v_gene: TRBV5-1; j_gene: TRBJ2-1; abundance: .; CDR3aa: CASSYRQAETPNEQFF; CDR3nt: TGCGCCAGCAGCTACAGACAGGCCGAGACCCCGAATGAGCAGTTCTTC
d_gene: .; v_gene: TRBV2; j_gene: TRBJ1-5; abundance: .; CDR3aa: CASQGSNQPQHF; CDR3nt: TGTGCCAGCCAGGGGAGCAATCAGCCCCAGCATTTT
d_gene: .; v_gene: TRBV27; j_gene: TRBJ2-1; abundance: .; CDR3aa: CASSLGGVYNEQFF; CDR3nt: TGTGCCAGCAGTTTAGGAGGGGTGTACAATGAGCAGTTCTTC
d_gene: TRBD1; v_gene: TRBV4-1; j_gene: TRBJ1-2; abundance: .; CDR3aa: CASSQADRGRDGYTF; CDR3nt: TGCGCCAGCAGCCAAGCCGACAGGGGGCGAGATGGCTACACCTTC
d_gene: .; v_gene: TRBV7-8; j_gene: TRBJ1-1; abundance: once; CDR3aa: CASSVGREGDTEAFF; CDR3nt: TGTGCCAGCAGCGTGGGGCGAGAGGGGGACACTGAAGCTTTCTTT
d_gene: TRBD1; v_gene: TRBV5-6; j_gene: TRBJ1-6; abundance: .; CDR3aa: CASSLGQGDSPLHF; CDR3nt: TGTGCCAGCAGCTTGGGACAGGGGGATTCACCCCTCCACTTT
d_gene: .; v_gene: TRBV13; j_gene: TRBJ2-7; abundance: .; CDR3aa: CASSFQTSYEQYF; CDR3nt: TGTGCCAGCAGCTTTCAAACTAGTTACGAGCAGTACTTC
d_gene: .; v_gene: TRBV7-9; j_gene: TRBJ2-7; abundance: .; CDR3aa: CAGADKRRSYEQYF; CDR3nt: TGTGCCGGAGCGGATAAGCGGAGATCCTACGAGCAGTACTTC
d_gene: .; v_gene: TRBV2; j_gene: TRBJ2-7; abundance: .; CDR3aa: CASRDENQDEYGQYF; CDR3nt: TGTGCCAGCAGGGACGAAAACCAAGACGAATACGGGCAGTACTTC
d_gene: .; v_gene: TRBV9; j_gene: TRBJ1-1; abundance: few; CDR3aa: CASSVGANTEAFF; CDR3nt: TGTGCCAGCAGCGTGGGAGCCAACACTGAAGCTTTCTTT